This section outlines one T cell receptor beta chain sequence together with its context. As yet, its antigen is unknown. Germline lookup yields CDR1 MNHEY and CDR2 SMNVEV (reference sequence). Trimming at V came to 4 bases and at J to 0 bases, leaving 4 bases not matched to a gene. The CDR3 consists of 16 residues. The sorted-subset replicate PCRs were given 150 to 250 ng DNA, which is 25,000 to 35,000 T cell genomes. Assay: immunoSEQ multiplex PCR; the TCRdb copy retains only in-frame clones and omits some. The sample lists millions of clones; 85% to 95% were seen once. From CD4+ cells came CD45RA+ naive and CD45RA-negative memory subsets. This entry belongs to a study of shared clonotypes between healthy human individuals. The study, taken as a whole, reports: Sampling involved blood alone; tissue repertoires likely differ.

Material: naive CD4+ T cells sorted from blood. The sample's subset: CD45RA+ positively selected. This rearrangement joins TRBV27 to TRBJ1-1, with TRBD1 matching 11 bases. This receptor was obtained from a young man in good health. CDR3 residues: CASSSGQGALNTEAFF. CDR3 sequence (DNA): TGTGCCAGCAGTTCCGGACAGGGGGCCTTGAACACTGAAGCTTTCTTT.